This passage covers 13 T cell receptor beta chains from one sample sequenced in a study of blood T cell repertoires in COVID-19. Some clones are missing from TCRdb's copy, which holds only in-frame ones; the method was immunoSEQ multiplex PCR. The sample includes approximately 300,000 clones, 90% of them seen just once. Sequencing input: peripheral blood. These receptors all stem from a woman aged 25-40 years with COVID-19, enrolled during active disease.

V and J are TRBV9 and TRBJ2-6, with D perhaps matching TRBD1 (6 bases). V was pared by 4 bases and J by 3 bases, with 11 bases between. CDR1 and CDR2 from the germline V gene are SGDLS and YYNGEE. The CDR3 runs 15 residues. The CDR3 bases are TGTGCCAGCAGCCTGGGGGCAAGTGGGGCCAACGTCCTGACTTTC. Residues: CASSLGASGANVLTF.

The chain has TRBV5-1 and TRBJ1-3; 8 nucleotides line up with TRBD1. The CDR3 is 16 amino acids. V was pared by 3 bases and J by 2 bases, with 7 bases of the junction left unmatched. Germline loops: CDR1 SGHRS, CDR2 YFSETQ. Here the CDR3 DNA reads TGCGCCAGCAGCTCCGCAAAGACAGGGGCTGGAAACACCATATATTTT. This translates into CASSSAKTGAGNTIYF.

The chain combines TRBV7-9 with TRBJ2-5; TRBD2 agrees at 7 bases. The CDR3 covers 15 residues. Germline V gene data show CDR1 as SEHNR and CDR2 as FQNEAQ (reference sequence). V gave up 2 bases and J gave up 5 bases; unmatched junction bases: 8. CDR3 in DNA: TGTGCCAGCAGCTTACTGCGGGCAGCGGGGGAGACCCAGTACTTC. It codes for CASSLLRAAGETQYF.

The chain uses TRBV6-2 or TRBV6-3 and TRBJ2-2; 10 nucleotides agree with TRBD1. The CDR3 contains 17 residues. Germline-derived CDR1 and CDR2 are MNHEY and SVGEGT. The trim removed 4 bases at V and 6 bases at J, leaving 11 bases unmatched. CDR3 sequence reads: CASSWRKGTGVSGELFF. As DNA, the CDR3 is TGTGCCAGCAGTTGGCGAAAAGGGACAGGGGTATCCGGGGAGCTGTTTTTT.

V usage is TRBV5-4 and J usage is TRBJ1-2, with 10 bases matching TRBD1. The CDR3 has 13 residues. V was pared by 4 bases and J by 10 bases, with 7 bases of the junction left unmatched. CDR1 and CDR2 (germline): SGHNT, YYREEE (reference sequence). In DNA, the CDR3 is TGTGCCAGCAGCCAACCCGGGACAGGGGCCTACACCTTC. Translation gives CASSQPGTGAYTF.

The chain recombines TRBV11-2 with TRBJ1-1; TRBD1 agrees at 11 bases. The ends lost 5 bases at V and 4 bases at J; junction bases unmatched: 6. The CDR3 length is 15 residues. Germline V gene sequence: CDR1 SGHAT, CDR2 FQNNGV. CDR3 coding DNA: TGTGCCAGCAGCCTTGGGACAGGGGGAGGCACTGAAGCTTTCTTT. Translating it yields CASSLGTGGGTEAFF.

This clone was seen a single time. V usage is TRBV15 and J usage is TRBJ1-3; maybe TRBD1 (5 bases). The CDR3 spans 13 residues. Trimming cost V 6 bases and J 3 bases, with 9 bases left between them. The germline V gene has CDR1 LNHNV and CDR2 YYDKDF (reference sequence). The CDR3 region is CATRQQGGNTIYF. Written as DNA, the CDR3 is TGTGCCACCAGACAGCAGGGTGGAAACACCATATATTTT.

V gene TRBV4-2 combines with J gene TRBJ2-3, with 11 bases fitting TRBD2. Trimming took 0 bases from V and 1 from J; bases not matched to a gene: 3. The CDR3 extends over 17 amino acids. Looked up from germline, CDR1 is LGHNA and CDR2 is YNFKEQ. CDR3 DNA: TGTGCCAGCAGCCAAGAGGCGGGACTAGCGGGCACAGATACGCAGTATTTT. Translated: CASSQEAGLAGTDTQYF.

This clone was seen only once. The chain recombines TRBV7-9 with TRBJ2-7; possibly TRBD2 for D (6 bases). The V and J ends lost 5 bases and 0 bases respectively, with 11 bases between them. The CDR3 covers 14 residues. CDR1 and CDR2 (germline): SEHNR, FQNEAQ (reference sequence). The CDR3 sequence is CASSRDWDSYEQYF. The CDR3 bases are TGTGCCAGCAGCCGGGACTGGGACTCCTACGAGCAGTACTTC. The whole variable domain, remainder taken from reference TRBV7-9 and TRBJ2-7, is DTGVSQNPRHKITKRGQNVTFRCDPISEHNRLYWYRQTLGQGPEFLTYFQNEAQLEKSRLLSDRFSAERPKGSFSTLEIQRTEQGDSAMYLCASSRDWDSYEQYFGPGTRLTVT.

The CDR3 DNA reads as TGTGCCAGCAGTGTCGACAGGGGCTCCTACAATGAGCAGTTCTTC. It codes for CASSVDRGSYNEQFF. This chain joins TRBV27 and TRBJ2-1, with 8 bases fitting TRBD1. Trimming removed 5 bases from V and 0 bases from J; junction bases left unmatched: 3. This CDR3 is 15 amino acids long. Looked up from germline, CDR1 is MNHEY and CDR2 is SMNVEV (reference sequence).

This clone was counted only a few times. The same CDR3 arises from other DNA sequences in this sample as well. The genes are TRBV18 and TRBJ2-2, with a possible D match to TRBD1 (5 bases). The CDR3 sequence is 15 residues long. V dropped 3 bases and J dropped 5 bases, with 13 bases sitting between them. Germline values: CDR1 KGHSH, CDR2 LQKENI. The CDR3 here is CASSPPGPGTGELFF. The DNA for the CDR3 is TGTGCCAGCTCACCCCCCGGCCCAGGGACCGGGGAGCTGTTTTTT. Combining the CDR3 with reference TRBV18 and TRBJ2-2 gives the whole variable domain NAGVMQNPRHLVRRRGQEARLRCSPMKGHSHVYWYRQLPEEGLKFMVYLQKENIIDESGMPKERFSAEFPKEGPSILRIQQVVRGDSAAYFCASSPPGPGTGELFFGEGSRLTVL.

This clone has only one observation. The chain employs TRBV9 and TRBJ2-2; unclear D gene. CDR3 length: 15 residues. CDR1 and CDR2 (germline): SGDLS, YYNGEE. The ends were cut back, 3 bases at V and 0 bases at J, with 9 bases in the middle. This CDR3 is CASSGRAPNTGELFF. The CDR3 DNA follows: TGTGCCAGCAGCGGTCGAGCCCCGAACACCGGGGAGCTGTTTTTT.

V and J are TRBV6-5 and TRBJ2-5, with 7 bases that match TRBD1. V lost 6 bases, J lost 0 bases, and 4 bases stayed unmatched. In germline, CDR1 is MNHEY, CDR2 SVGAGI. The CDR3 sequence is 14 residues long. The DNA of the CDR3 is TGTGCCAGCAGGACAGGGCCGTACCAAGAGACCCAGTACTTC. Translating gives CASRTGPYQETQYF.